The present T cell receptor beta chain was sequenced within a study of a mutant IDH1 vaccine in newly diagnosed glioma. Study overall: Most patients had received both radiotherapy and temozolomide, the prior options being radiotherapy, temozolomide, or both.

The protocol was immunoSEQ multiplex PCR, while the TCRdb copy is restricted to in-frame clones and leaves out a portion. This table holds 25,000 to 40,000 clones, around three quarters found once. Time point: week 35, safety follow-up. The vaccine gave 300 ug of a 20-mer mutant IDH1 peptide subcutaneously per dose. Concerning this clone itself: Its antigen is not known.

Per germline, CDR1 SEHNR and CDR2 FQNEAQ (reference sequence). V shed 0 bases, J shed 7 bases, and the junction held 4 bases outside the gene matches. CDR3 size: 15 residues. Sequencing used PBMCs, obtained from a glioma patient whose treatment included an IDH1 peptide vaccine. The TCR sequence derives from a woman under 40 with glioma. Some clones in this sample may be carry-over from other donors' samples. The J gene is TRBJ1-4, the V gene TRBV7-9, with TRBD1 identical over 8 bases. CDR3 sequence: CASSLAQGASEKLFF. The CDR3 region has the DNA TGTGCCAGCAGCTTAGCGCAGGGGGCAAGTGAAAAACTGTTTTTT.